This T cell receptor (beta chain) was sequenced in a study of OX40 agonist ivuxolimab in advanced cancers. For the study at large: Patients received intravenous ivuxolimab every 2 weeks at 0.01 to 10 mg/kg. Study outcomes and limitations: Clonal expansion from baseline to week 6 occurred in both CD4+ and CD8+ T cells.

The germline V gene has CDR1 SGHRS and CDR2 YFSETQ. The CDR3 has 14 residues. V lost 2 bases and J 14 bases, leaving 17 bases between the germline ends. Here immunoSEQ multiplex PCR was the method, and the copy in TCRdb shows in-frame clones only, minus some. Here the sample spans tens of thousands of clones, approximately 89% being singletons. Of note for this clone: The antigen is unknown.

This chain connects TRBV5-1 to TRBJ1-6; D is possibly TRBD1 (6 bases). This receptor was identified in an adult with an advanced solid tumor such as melanoma, head and neck, liver or kidney cancer. The sample consisted of CD4+ or CD8+ T cells sorted from blood, taken in a trial of the OX40 agonist ivuxolimab. CDR3 sequence (DNA): TGCGCCAGCAGCTTCGGAGCAGGGGATAGAACCCTCCACTTT. Its protein is CASSFGAGDRTLHF. Supplemented by reference TRBV5-1 and TRBJ1-6, the full variable domain reads KAGVTQTPRYLIKTRGQQVTLSCSPISGHRSVSWYQQTPGQGLQFLFEYFSETQRNKGNFPGRFSGRQFSNSRSEMNVSTLELGDSALYLCASSFGAGDRTLHFGNGTRLTVT.